The 8 T cell receptor beta chains listed next were all sequenced from one sample in a study of OX40 agonist ivuxolimab in advanced cancers. TCRdb's copy holds only in-frame clones and misses some; the assay was immunoSEQ multiplex PCR. The sample records about 51,000 clones, more than 70% being singletons. The sample in question was CD4+ or CD8+ T cells sorted from blood, obtained in a trial of the OX40 agonist ivuxolimab. The receptors were gathered from an adult with an advanced solid tumor such as melanoma, head and neck, liver or kidney cancer.

This chain uses TRBV5-1 with TRBJ2-3; no firm D call. Germline CDR1 and CDR2: SGHRS and YFSETQ. V lost 4 bases and J 4 bases, leaving 10 bases between the germline ends. CDR3 size: 13 residues. CDR3 loop: CASSPSVADTQYF. CDR3 nucleotides: TGCGCCAGCAGCCCCAGCGTGGCAGATACGCAGTATTTT.

The chain is built from TRBV5-5 and TRBJ2-2; unclear D gene. The length of the CDR3 is 14 residues. The ends were cut back, 1 base at V and 0 bases at J, with 4 bases in the middle. The germline V gene encodes CDR1 SGHKS and CDR2 YYEKEE (reference sequence). CDR3 coding DNA: TGTGCCAGCAGCTTGCAGCCGAACACCGGGGAGCTGTTTTTT. It encodes CASSLQPNTGELFF.

The rearrangement uses TRBV27 and TRBJ2-6, with unresolved D. Germline CDR1 MNHEY, CDR2 SMNVEV (reference sequence). The CDR3 spans 16 residues. Trimming cost V 2 bases and J 0 bases, with 8 bases left between them. CDR3 residues: CASSLGRFSGANVLTF. DNA of the CDR3: TGTGCCAGCAGTTTAGGACGGTTCTCTGGGGCCAACGTCCTGACTTTC.

The chain is built from TRBV28 and TRBJ1-2, with D perhaps matching TRBD1 (6 bases). CDR3 length equals 14 residues. V was clipped by 2 bases and J by 6 bases, with 13 bases between them. The germline gives CDR1 MDHEN, CDR2 SYDVKM. Here the CDR3 DNA reads TGTGCCAGCAGTTTAAGCGTAGGGGGTCATGGCTACACCTTC. This gives the protein CASSLSVGGHGYTF.

The chain has TRBV6-9 and TRBJ2-7; D gene unclear. The CDR3 has 11 amino acids. Germline V gives CDR1 MNHGY, CDR2 SVAAGI. The V end was cut by 3 bases, the J end by 6 bases, with 6 bases between. The CDR3 DNA reads TGTGCCAGCAGTTACGGGTCCGAGCAGTACTTC. Encoded protein: CASSYGSEQYF.

The genes are TRBV21-1 and TRBJ2-1; no check of the table's D call, TRBD1, against the DNA was made. TRBV21-1 is shown as a pseudogene. The CDR3 has 16 residues. The CDR3 spells CASSSKSGTGWYEQFF. CDR3 in DNA: TGTGCCAGCAGCAGCAAATCCGGGACAGGGTGGTATGAGCAGTTCTTC.

The rearrangement joins TRBV2 to TRBJ1-2; TRBD1 agrees at 7 bases. The CDR3 runs to 15 residues. Unmatched junction bases numbered 11, after V lost 5 bases and J lost 5 bases. Per germline, CDR1 SNHLY and CDR2 FYNNEI. DNA of the CDR3: TGTGCCAGCAGTCCCGGGACAGTCCTTGGGTATGGCTACACCTTC. Encoded protein: CASSPGTVLGYGYTF.

This clone was picked up one time. V is TRBV7-3 and J is TRBJ2-7; 9 bases line up with TRBD1. CDR1 is SGHTA, CDR2 FQGTGA, per germline. There are 15 residues in the CDR3. J gave up 2 bases and V 1 base, and 3 bases lay outside the gene matches. The CDR3: CASSLIGTGTYEQYF. CDR3 nucleotide sequence: TGTGCCAGCAGCTTAATTGGGACAGGGACCTACGAGCAGTACTTC.